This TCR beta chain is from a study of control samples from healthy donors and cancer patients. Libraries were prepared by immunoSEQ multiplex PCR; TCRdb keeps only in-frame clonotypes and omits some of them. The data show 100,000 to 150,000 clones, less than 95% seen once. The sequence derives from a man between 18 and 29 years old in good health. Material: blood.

The CDR3 region is CASSLLAGGYADTQYF. CDR3 nucleotide sequence: TGTGCCAGCAGCTTGCTAGCGGGGGGGTATGCAGATACGCAGTATTTT. V is TRBV5-5 and J is TRBJ2-3; TRBD2 agrees at 12 bases. The CDR3 extends over 16 amino acids. The germline V gene encodes CDR1 SGHKS and CDR2 YYEKEE (reference sequence). Trimming at V came to 1 base and at J to 4 bases, leaving 4 bases not matched to a gene.